The 26 T cell receptor beta chains below all came from one sample that was sequenced in a study of blood T cell repertoires in COVID-19. The repertoire was sequenced with immunoSEQ multiplex PCR; TCRdb's copy has only in-frame clones and lacks some. In the table there are fewer than 350,000 clones, roughly nine tenths of which are singletons. Sequencing was carried out using peripheral blood. These receptors were collected from a woman between 25 and 40 years old with COVID-19, enrolled during active disease.

The V call is TRBV28, the J call TRBJ2-6; D possibly corresponds to TRBD1 (6 bases). CDR1 is MDHEN and CDR2 is SYDVKM in the germline V gene. The CDR3 has 16 residues. Trimming stripped 4 bases from V and 0 bases from J, with 10 bases between. The CDR3 sequence is CASSYRAISGANVLTF. The CDR3 DNA sequence: TGTGCCAGCAGTTACAGGGCAATCTCTGGGGCCAACGTCCTGACTTTC. Based on the CDR3 plus reference TRBV28 and TRBJ2-6, the full variable domain is DVKVTQSSRYLVKRTGEKVFLECVQDMDHENMFWYRQDPGLGLRLIYFSYDVKMKEKGDIPEGYSVSREKKERFSLILESASTNQTSMYLCASSYRAISGANVLTFGAGSRLTVL.

The rearrangement joins TRBV2 to TRBJ2-5; 9 bases agree with TRBD2. This CDR3 is 16 amino acids long. Germline V gene lookup returns CDR1 SNHLY and CDR2 FYNNEI. V trimming: 7 bases; J trimming: 1 base; junction bases outside the gene matches: 10. In nucleotides, the CDR3 is TGTGCCAGCATGGGGATGCTAGCGGGGACCCAAGAGACCCAGTACTTC. It yields the protein CASMGMLAGTQETQYF.

The chain links TRBV6-5 to TRBJ1-5, with 8 bases that match TRBD1. V trimming: 7 bases; J trimming: 6 bases; junction bases outside the gene matches: 5. Germline V CDR1 and CDR2: MNHEY, SVGAGI. The length of the CDR3 is 13 residues. The CDR3: CASNPQGVQPQHF. The CDR3 nucleotides read TGTGCCAGCAATCCACAGGGGGTTCAGCCCCAGCATTTT.

The chain combines TRBV11-2 with TRBJ1-1; possible D gene TRBD1, 6 bases. The length of the CDR3 is 15 residues. The germline V and J ends were trimmed by 1 base and 1 base, with 10 bases remaining between them. CDR1 and CDR2 (germline): SGHAT, FQNNGV. The CDR3 loop reads CASSLGPQGNTEAFF. The DNA of the CDR3 is TGTGCCAGCAGCTTAGGGCCACAGGGGAACACTGAAGCTTTCTTT.

The chain employs TRBV19 and TRBJ1-1; tentatively, D is TRBD1 (5 bases). Per the germline V gene, CDR1 is LNHDA and CDR2 is SQIVND (reference sequence). This CDR3 contains 13 residues. Trimming shortened V by 3 bases and J by 4 bases, and 9 bases separated the two germline ends. Here the CDR3 reads CASSIGGLTEAFF. The CDR3 bases are TGTGCCAGTAGTATCGGGGGACTCACTGAAGCTTTCTTT.

The chain has TRBV6-5 and TRBJ2-7; 7 nucleotides agree with TRBD2. Germline assignment: CDR1 MNHEY and CDR2 SVGAGI. The CDR3 extends over 15 amino acids. Losses at the gene ends were 0 bases for V and 3 bases for J; bases not matched to a gene: 5. CDR3 amino acids: CASSYSSGSHYEQYF. The CDR3 bases are TGTGCCAGCAGTTACTCTAGCGGGTCGCACTACGAGCAGTACTTC.

The chain uses TRBV6-1 and TRBJ1-2; D is possibly TRBD1 (6 bases). Germline lookup yields CDR1 MNHNS and CDR2 SASEGT. The V and J ends lost 1 base and 7 bases respectively, with 10 bases between them. The length of the CDR3 is 13 residues. Here the CDR3 DNA reads TGTGCCAGCAGTGAAGGCAGGGGTGGTGGCTACACCTTC. It specifies CASSEGRGGGYTF.

This clone was seen more than once but under ten times. The gene calls are TRBV2 and TRBJ2-1, with D perhaps matching TRBD1 (5 bases). Trimming shortened V by 2 bases and J by 9 bases, and 14 bases separated the two germline ends. The germline V gene encodes CDR1 SNHLY and CDR2 FYNNEI. This CDR3 has 14 residues. As DNA, the CDR3 is TGTGCCAGCAGTGAACAGGGTGAGCTGTTTGAGCAGTTCTTC. This sequence encodes CASSEQGELFEQFF.

The chain employs TRBV28 and TRBJ1-5; 12 nucleotides line up with TRBD1. The V gene's germline CDR1 is MDHEN and CDR2 SYDVKM. This CDR3 comprises 15 residues. With 4 bases clipped from V and 6 bases from J, the junction kept 4 bases outside the gene matches. The CDR3 DNA sequence: TGTGCCAGCAGTTCTGGGACAGGGGGCCTTCAGCCCCAGCATTTT. Translated, it gives CASSSGTGGLQPQHF.

The chain couples TRBV24-1 to TRBJ2-3, with 9 bases fitting TRBD2. J was trimmed by 1 base and V by 3 bases; bases with no gene match: 7. The germline V gene has CDR1 KGHDR and CDR2 SFDVKD. This CDR3 has 17 residues. The CDR3 DNA reads TGTGCCACCAGTGATCCCTTCGAGCGGGGGGGCACAGATACGCAGTATTTT. Encoded protein: CATSDPFERGGTDTQYF.

V is TRBV5-4 and J is TRBJ1-4; D is possibly TRBD1 (6 bases). The CDR3 contains 17 residues. Germline loops: CDR1 SGHNT, CDR2 YYREEE (reference sequence). V shed 3 bases and J shed 4 bases, with 19 bases lying between them. As DNA, the CDR3 is TGTGCCAGCAGCTCACCCAACGAGGACAGCCTTAATGAAAAACTGTTTTTT. Translated: CASSSPNEDSLNEKLFF.

The chain recombines TRBV5-8 with TRBJ1-6; possibly TRBD1 for D (6 bases). V was trimmed by 2 bases and J by 8 bases, leaving 11 bases between them. Germline V gene lookup returns CDR1 SGHTS and CDR2 YDEGEE. The CDR3 contains 14 residues. This chain's CDR3 is CASSFRDTDSPLHF. The CDR3 nucleotides are TGTGCCAGCAGCTTCCGGGACACGGATTCACCCCTCCACTTT.

This sequence joins TRBV27 and TRBJ2-1, with 7 bases that match TRBD1. Germline assignment: CDR1 MNHEY and CDR2 SMNVEV (reference sequence). V trimming: 6 bases; J trimming: 10 bases; junction bases outside the gene matches: 3. This CDR3 has 11 residues. This CDR3 reads CASSPGQEQFF. DNA of the CDR3: TGTGCCAGCAGCCCGGGACAGGAGCAGTTCTTC.

The chain combines TRBV5-1 with TRBJ2-3; 7 bases agree with TRBD1. The junction had 5 bases not matched to a gene; V was cut back by 3 bases and J by 1 base. Per the germline V gene, CDR1 is SGHRS and CDR2 is YFSETQ. This CDR3 has 15 amino acids. The CDR3 region has the DNA TGCGCCAGCAGCTCGAGAACAGGGGGCACAGATACGCAGTATTTT. The encoded protein is CASSSRTGGTDTQYF.

The chain carries TRBV23-1 and TRBJ2-7; D may be TRBD1 (5 bases). TRBV23-1 is designated an ORF whose function remains uncertain. V lost 2 bases to trimming and J lost 5 bases, with 16 bases between them. CDR3 length: 15 amino acids. The CDR3 is CASSQTGARVHEQYF. CDR3 DNA sequence: TGCGCCAGCAGTCAAACCGGAGCCAGGGTGCACGAGCAGTACTTC.

The chain recombines TRBV10-2 with TRBJ1-6, with D unclear. Trimming left V 1 base short and J 0 bases short, with 10 bases between. From germline, CDR1 is WSHSY and CDR2 SAAADI. The CDR3 is 17 amino acids. For the CDR3, the DNA is TGCGCCAGCAGTGAGTGGCGGGAGGTCTCCTATAATTCACCCCTCCACTTT. Its protein product is CASSEWREVSYNSPLHF.

This sequence joins TRBV24-1 and TRBJ1-1; 7 positions agree with TRBD1. V gave up 7 bases and J gave up 1 base; unmatched junction bases: 8. The V gene's germline CDR1 is KGHDR and CDR2 SFDVKD. CDR3 length equals 15 residues. The CDR3 is CATRDRSGANTEAFF. DNA for the CDR3: TGTGCCACCAGGGACAGGTCGGGTGCGAACACTGAAGCTTTCTTT.

This chain connects TRBV12-3 or TRBV12-4 to TRBJ1-2; D gene uncertain. With 3 bases removed from V and 5 bases from J, the gap between germline ends came to 10 bases. The CDR3 length is 13 residues. In DNA, the CDR3 is TGTGCCAGCAGTTTCGGTACAGAGTATGGCTACACCTTC. It yields the protein CASSFGTEYGYTF.

This chain connects TRBV6-2 or TRBV6-3 to TRBJ1-2; a weak D match, TRBD1 (5 bases). Germline values: CDR1 MNHEY, CDR2 SVGEGT. Trimming pared 1 base from V and 4 bases from J, leaving 10 bases between. The CDR3 runs 14 residues. CDR3 loop: CASSYWDWTYGYTF. In nucleotides, the CDR3 is TGTGCCAGCAGTTACTGGGACTGGACCTATGGCTACACCTTC.

V usage is TRBV9 and J usage is TRBJ2-7; perhaps TRBD1 as D (7 bases). The length of the CDR3 is 15 residues. Trimming took off 0 bases at V and 3 bases at J, with 13 bases between the two ends. Germline-derived CDR1 and CDR2 are SGDLS and YYNGEE. The CDR3 bases are TGTGCCAGCAGCGTAGGGGGGGACAGCAGCTACGAGCAGTACTTC. This sequence encodes CASSVGGDSSYEQYF.

The rearrangement links TRBV6-2 or TRBV6-3 to TRBJ2-1; D possibly corresponds to TRBD2 (5 bases). Trimming cost V 0 bases and J 7 bases, with 19 bases left between them. There are 17 residues in the CDR3. CDR1 MNHEY and CDR2 SVGEGT come from the germline V gene. The CDR3 DNA reads TGTGCCAGCAGTTACTCGAGGGTTCTAGCCCTGAGGAATGAGCAGTTCTTC. Protein product: CASSYSRVLALRNEQFF.

Written as DNA, the CDR3 is TGCGCCAGCATCCTGACTAGCGGGGGGGAAGAGACCCAGTACTTC. The encoded protein is CASILTSGGEETQYF. The genes are TRBV10-2 and TRBJ2-5; 14 bases are a match to TRBD2. This CDR3 region has 15 residues. V lost 7 bases and J lost 3; bases outside the gene matches: 4. From germline, CDR1 is WSHSY and CDR2 SAAADI.

The chain employs TRBV5-1 and TRBJ1-6; weak D call: TRBD1 (5 bases). Trimming stripped 0 bases from V and 7 bases from J, with 14 bases between. CDR1 is SGHRS and CDR2 is YFSETQ in the germline V gene. The CDR3 covers 16 residues. The DNA of the CDR3 is TGCGCCAGCAGCTTGGGCCCCGGACAACCCAATTCACCCCTCCACTTT. Translation gives CASSLGPGQPNSPLHF.

The rearrangement joins TRBV28 to TRBJ2-3, with 9 bases matching TRBD2. V dropped 6 bases and J dropped 2; count of bases not matched to a gene: 9. This CDR3 has 16 amino acids. Germline V gives CDR1 MDHEN, CDR2 SYDVKM. The CDR3 DNA follows: TGTGCCAGCAGCAAATCTAGCGGGGAGATCACAGATACGCAGTATTTT. Its translation: CASSKSSGEITDTQYF.

The V gene is TRBV2, the J gene TRBJ2-3; a weak D match, TRBD2 (6 bases). Germline V gene sequence: CDR1 SNHLY, CDR2 FYNNEI. This CDR3 comprises 14 residues. Trimming left V 3 bases short and J 8 bases short, with 15 bases between. CDR3 DNA sequence: TGTGCCAGCAGTGAGGGACTCCCAACTATTACGCAGTATTTT. Protein sequence: CASSEGLPTITQYF.

V gene TRBV28 combines with J gene TRBJ1-1, with D possibly being TRBD1 (6 bases). Trimming shortened V by 3 bases and J by 4 bases, and 15 bases separated the two germline ends. This CDR3 is built from 15 residues. CDR1 and CDR2 from the germline V gene are MDHEN and SYDVKM. The CDR3 here is CASSFRGRRSTEAFF. In DNA, the CDR3 is TGTGCCAGCAGTTTCAGGGGTCGGAGGAGCACTGAAGCTTTCTTT. The full variable domain, completed using reference TRBV28 and TRBJ1-1, is DVKVTQSSRYLVKRTGEKVFLECVQDMDHENMFWYRQDPGLGLRLIYFSYDVKMKEKGDIPEGYSVSREKKERFSLILESASTNQTSMYLCASSFRGRRSTEAFFGQGTRLTVV.